This T cell receptor beta chain comes out of a study of blood T cell repertoires in COVID-19. Libraries were prepared by immunoSEQ multiplex PCR; TCRdb keeps only in-frame clonotypes and omits some of them. Among under 150,000 clones listed, 88% were seen once. V lost 1 base and J lost 3, with 10 bases in between. Germline V CDR1 and CDR2: SEHNR, FQNEAQ (reference sequence). This CDR3 contains 15 residues. Sequenced input: peripheral blood. The clonotype was recovered from a man between 70 and 80 years old with active COVID-19. The genes are TRBV7-9 and TRBJ2-1; perhaps TRBD2 as D (5 bases). The CDR3 DNA is TGTGCCAGCAGCTTAGAGTCAGCGGACTACAATGAGCAGTTCTTC. The encoded protein is CASSLESADYNEQFF.